The clone carrying this TCR beta chain occurred many times. Its target is unknown. One heparinised draw, averaging about 116 mL, was taken per donor. Germline V gene lookup returns CDR1 GTSNPN and CDR2 SVGIG (reference sequence). CDR3 length: 11 residues. Trimming removed 1 base at V and 4 bases at J, with 5 bases between. Of the isolated RNA, all was reverse transcribed, and so the sequenced material was expressed TCRB transcripts. Here immunoSEQ multiplex PCR was the method, and the copy in TCRdb shows in-frame clones only, minus some. The data hold roughly 140,000 clones, with 6.9% observed a single time. The data derive from a study of beta chain features in type 1 diabetes. General study points: Patients' naive, central memory and Treg TCRB repertoires seemed closer to one another than those of healthy donors. cDNA-based sequencing might over-represent cells highly expressing TCR. The study found fewer insertions and more deletions at VDJ junctions in type 1 diabetes patients.

Sequencing input: central memory CD4+ T cells from blood. The receptor was derived from a woman aged 25 to 39 in good health. V is TRBV30 and J is TRBJ2-7; no reliable D call. CDR3 loop: CAWSAEYEQYF. The DNA for the CDR3 is TGTGCCTGGAGTGCGGAGTACGAGCAGTACTTC.